Listed below are T cell receptor beta chains from one sample, sequenced in a study of long-term antiretroviral therapy in people with HIV. Assay used: immunoSEQ multiplex PCR; TCRdb lists only in-frame clones, some missing. The data hold approximately 17,000 clones, with more than 75% observed a single time. The sample was unsorted PBMCs, taken 0.1 years before starting antiretroviral therapy. Receptor source: a man younger than 30 with HIV. CDR3s include the opening cysteine and the closing phenylalanine or tryptophan. D genes are given only for firm matches. Clone size is not always given. Where it is, it says once, few, many or a class for expanded clones.

D	J	V	size	CDR3	DNA
.	TRBJ2-7	TRBV7-6	.	CASSLALTEGGSYEQYF	TGTGCCAGCAGCTTAGCCCTAACGGAGGGGGGCTCCTACGAGCAGTACTTC
TRBD1	TRBJ2-7	TRBV7-7	few	CASSPTGSYEQYF	TGTGCCAGCAGCCCGACAGGGAGCTACGAGCAGTACTTC
.	TRBJ2-1	TRBV7-9	.	CASSLAALPDEQFF	TGTGCCAGCAGCTTAGCTGCTCTTCCGGATGAGCAGTTCTTC
TRBD1	TRBJ1-4	TRBV27	.	CASSLVGRQGGEKLFF	TGTGCCAGCAGTTTGGTTGGGCGACAGGGTGGAGAAAAACTGTTTTTT
.	TRBJ2-7	TRBV2	.	CASTTRRDEQYF	TGTGCCAGCACCACCAGGAGGGACGAGCAGTACTTC
.	TRBJ2-7	TRBV27	.	CASSDLGLLGYEQYF	TGTGCCAGCAGCGACTTGGGACTCCTCGGATACGAGCAGTACTTC
.	TRBJ2-7	TRBV6-5	few	CASSAGTGEQYF	TGTGCCAGCAGCGCGGGGACCGGGGAGCAGTACTTC
.	TRBJ2-1	TRBV7-9	.	CASSRDRTGTSEQFF	TGTGCCAGCAGCAGGGACAGAACCGGGACTTCCGAGCAGTTCTTC
.	TRBJ2-1	TRBV7-3	.	CASSLTDSDNEQFF	TGTGCCAGCAGCTTAACGGACAGCGACAATGAGCAGTTCTTC
TRBD2	TRBJ2-3	TRBV7-9	.	CASSSNSGASTDTQYF	TGTGCCAGCAGCTCGAATAGCGGGGCTAGCACAGATACGCAGTATTTT
TRBD1	TRBJ2-7	TRBV7-9	.	CASSLGQGAWVPYEQYF	TGTGCCAGCAGCTTAGGACAGGGGGCTTGGGTCCCCTACGAGCAGTACTTC
TRBD1	TRBJ1-6	TRBV5-3	.	CARSSADRGFSPLHF	TGTGCCAGAAGTTCTGCTGACAGGGGATTTTCACCCCTCCACTTT
TRBD1	TRBJ1-2	TRBV19	few	CASSWVRDSYGYTF	TGTGCCAGTAGTTGGGTCCGGGACAGCTATGGCTACACCTTC
.	TRBJ1-1	TRBV7-6	.	CASSLSVGGRHTEAFF	TGTGCCAGCAGCTTAAGCGTAGGGGGGCGCCACACTGAAGCTTTCTTT
TRBD2	TRBJ2-7	TRBV2	.	CASSEPGLAVRYEQYF	TGTGCCAGCAGTGAGCCCGGACTAGCGGTCCGCTACGAGCAGTACTTC
.	TRBJ1-1	TRBV15	.	CATSRGSRSGDTEAFF	TGTGCCACCAGCAGAGGGTCGAGGTCTGGGGACACTGAAGCTTTCTTT
.	TRBJ1-1	TRBV6-6	.	CASRVLGGGNTEAFF	TGTGCCAGCAGAGTGCTTGGGGGGGGGAACACTGAAGCTTTCTTT
.	TRBJ2-5	TRBV7-8	medium-sized	CASSGSAGRNQETQYF	TGTGCCAGCAGCGGGAGTGCAGGGCGTAACCAAGAGACCCAGTACTTC
.	TRBJ1-1	TRBV9	.	CASRKDGYTEAFF	TGTGCCAGCAGAAAGGACGGTTACACTGAAGCTTTCTTT
.	TRBJ2-7	TRBV5-4	few	CASSQEQGEYEQYF	TGCGCCAGCAGCCAAGAACAAGGGGAATACGAGCAGTACTTC
.	TRBJ1-5	TRBV28	.	CASSLEGQPQHF	TGTGCCAGCAGTTTAGAGGGTCAGCCCCAGCATTTT
TRBD1	TRBJ1-4	TRBV27	.	CASSLREGALGEKLFF	TGTGCCAGCAGTTTAAGGGAGGGGGCTCTTGGTGAAAAACTGTTTTTT
.	TRBJ1-1	TRBV27	.	CASSGQNTEAFF	TGTGCCAGCAGTGGCCAAAACACTGAAGCTTTCTTT
.	TRBJ1-5	TRBV10-3	.	CAISEGGQGGQPQHF	TGTGCCATCAGTGAGGGAGGGCAGGGCGGCCAGCCCCAGCATTTT
.	TRBJ2-7	TRBV5-1	.	CASSLEGPNYEQYF	TGCGCCAGCAGCTTAGAAGGGCCAAACTACGAGCAGTACTTC
.	TRBJ2-3	TRBV7-9	.	CASSSRQSSTDTQYF	TGTGCCAGCAGCTCCAGACAGTCCAGCACAGATACGCAGTATTTT
.	TRBJ1-4	TRBV6-5	.	CASSPGPYEKLFF	TGTGCCAGCAGTCCCGGGCCTTATGAAAAACTGTTTTTT
TRBD1	TRBJ2-1	TRBV6-5	once	CASSYCDRGDYDEQFF	TGTGCCAGCAGTTACTGCGACAGGGGGGATTACGATGAGCAGTTCTTC
.	TRBJ2-1	TRBV13	once	CASSFPGPRSYNEQFF	TGTGCCAGCAGCTTTCCGGGACCCCGCTCCTACAATGAGCAGTTCTTC
.	TRBJ2-7	TRBV29-1	.	CSATGHTSYEQYF	TGCAGCGCCACCGGGCATACTTCCTACGAGCAGTACTTC
.	TRBJ2-1	TRBV10-3	.	CAISVFDISYNEQFF	TGTGCCATCAGTGTCTTCGATATTTCCTACAATGAGCAGTTCTTC
.	TRBJ2-6	TRBV7-2	.	CASSLSDSGANVLTF	TGTGCCAGCAGCCTTAGCGACTCTGGGGCCAACGTCCTGACTTTC
.	TRBJ2-3	TRBV18	.	CASSALTDTQYF	TGTGCCAGCTCAGCTCTCACAGATACGCAGTATTTT
TRBD1	TRBJ1-2	TRBV6-6	few	CASSSGQPYGYTF	TGTGCCAGCAGCTCGGGACAGCCTTATGGCTACACCTTC
.	TRBJ2-7	TRBV5-8	.	CASNLLGYEQYF	TGTGCCAGCAACTTGCTTGGGTACGAGCAGTACTTC
.	TRBJ1-5	TRBV5-5	.	CASSFTANQPQHF	TGTGCCAGCAGCTTCACGGCTAATCAGCCCCAGCATTTT
.	TRBJ1-1	TRBV4-1	.	CASSQRNTEAFF	TGCGCCAGCAGCCAGCGGAACACTGAAGCTTTCTTT
.	TRBJ2-1	TRBV6-5	.	CASSYSQGYNEQFF	TGTGCCAGCAGTTACTCACAGGGATACAATGAGCAGTTCTTC
.	TRBJ1-2	TRBV7-9	.	CASSLGGRGYTF	TGTGCCAGCAGCTTGGGTGGGCGCGGCTACACCTTC
TRBD1	TRBJ1-5	TRBV6-5	.	CASSPGGSLNQPQHF	TGTGCCAGCAGTCCAGGGGGCTCCCTTAATCAGCCCCAGCATTTT
TRBD1	TRBJ2-1	TRBV27	.	CASRTGTGAFEQFF	TGTGCCAGCAGAACCGGGACAGGGGCCTTTGAGCAGTTCTTC
TRBD1	TRBJ2-2	TRBV14	.	CASSQDHPGTVTGELFF	TGTGCCAGCAGCCAAGATCACCCCGGGACAGTCACCGGGGAGCTGTTTTTT
.	TRBJ2-6	TRBV5-1	.	CATTFSGANVLTF	TGCGCCACCACGTTCTCTGGGGCCAACGTCCTGACTTTC
.	TRBJ1-2	TRBV28	.	CASSQAYGYTF	TGTGCCAGCAGTCAAGCCTATGGCTACACCTTC
.	TRBJ2-1	TRBV4-3	.	CASSQDRTANEQFF	TGCGCCAGCAGCCAAGATCGAACAGCAAATGAGCAGTTCTTC
.	TRBJ1-5	TRBV2	.	CASSVGLGNQPQHF	TGTGCCAGCAGTGTGGGTCTGGGCAATCAGCCCCAGCATTTT
.	TRBJ2-3	TRBV6-6	.	CASSYSDNTDTQYF	TGTGCCAGCAGTTACTCGGACAACACAGATACGCAGTATTTT
.	TRBJ2-7	TRBV7-9	.	CASSPRDMEGYEQYF	TGTGCCAGCAGCCCCCGGGACATGGAGGGATACGAGCAGTACTTC